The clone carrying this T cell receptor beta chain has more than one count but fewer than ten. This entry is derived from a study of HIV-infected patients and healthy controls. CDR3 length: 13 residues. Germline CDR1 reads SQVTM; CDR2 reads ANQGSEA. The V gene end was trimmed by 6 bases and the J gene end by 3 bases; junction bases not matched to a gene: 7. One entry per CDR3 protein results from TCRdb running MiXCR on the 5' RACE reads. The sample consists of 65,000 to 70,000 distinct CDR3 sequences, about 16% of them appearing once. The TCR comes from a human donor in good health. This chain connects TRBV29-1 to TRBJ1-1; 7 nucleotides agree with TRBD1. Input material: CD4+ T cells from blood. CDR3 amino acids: CSVRLDRDTEAFF. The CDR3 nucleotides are TGCAGCGTCCGCCTAGACAGGGACACTGAAGCTTTCTTT.